The source of this TCR beta chain is a study of blood T cell repertoires in COVID-19. Trimming took 1 base from V and 7 from J, leaving 14 bases between them. The CDR3 sequence is 15 residues long. CDR1 is SGHVS and CDR2 is FNYEAQ in the germline V gene. Some clones are missing from TCRdb's copy, which holds only in-frame ones; the method was immunoSEQ multiplex PCR. The repertoire holds 150,000 to 180,000 clones, with 65% to 90% as singletons. The receptor was derived from a woman aged 60-75 years with COVID-19, enrolled during active disease. Material for sequencing was peripheral blood. The chain has TRBV7-6 and TRBJ2-1; D perhaps matches TRBD1 (6 bases). Here the CDR3 reads CASSLGSSRGNEQFF. The CDR3 DNA reads TGTGCCAGCAGCTTAGGATCAAGCAGGGGTAATGAGCAGTTCTTC.